These 17 T cell receptor beta chains were all obtained from the same sample, sequenced in a study of T cells after yellow fever vaccination. TCRdb independently ran MiXCR on the 5' RACE reads; one entry per CDR3 protein. The table lists 620,000 or so distinct CDR3 sequences, about a sixth of them singletons. The sample in question was PBMCs, obtained 5 days after the first yellow fever vaccination. The receptors originated from a man aged 18 to 30 who received the YFV17D yellow fever vaccine.

This clonotype has only a few counts. This chain connects TRBV5-1 to TRBJ1-1; D call uncertain. Germline lookup yields CDR1 SGHRS and CDR2 YFSETQ. Deletions cut 1 base from V and 1 base from J, with 14 bases between. The CDR3 sequence is 16 residues long. The CDR3 sequence: CASSLNPGGSNTEAFF. The DNA of the CDR3 is TGCGCCAGCAGCTTGAACCCCGGAGGGTCGAACACTGAAGCTTTCTTT.

This clonotype has more than one count but fewer than ten. The genes are TRBV7-9 and TRBJ2-7; 7 bases fit TRBD1. With V trimmed by 3 bases and J by 3 bases, 5 bases remained unmatched. The CDR3 runs 14 residues. Looked up from germline, CDR1 is SEHNR and CDR2 is FQNEAQ (reference sequence). CDR3 in amino acids: CASSFDRDSYEQYF. CDR3 sequence (DNA): TGTGCCAGCAGCTTCGACCGGGACAGCTACGAGCAGTACTTC.

This clonotype was seen only a few times. The V gene is TRBV12-3 or TRBV12-4, the J gene TRBJ2-1; tentatively, D is TRBD1 (6 bases). CDR3 size: 17 residues. Trimming left V 2 bases short and J 1 base short, with 15 bases between. CDR3 DNA sequence: TGTGCCAGCAGTTTAAAGTTCGGGACACTTTCCTACAATGAGCAGTTCTTC. As protein: CASSLKFGTLSYNEQFF.

This clonotype was seen more than once but under ten times. The chain uses TRBV9 and TRBJ2-5; D uncertain. Germline assignment: CDR1 SGDLS and CDR2 YYNGEE. This CDR3 contains 15 residues. Trimming removed 1 base at V and 2 bases at J, with 12 bases between. The CDR3 coding sequence is TGTGCCAGCAGCGTAAAACCCCTGGCACAAGAGACCCAGTACTTC. It specifies CASSVKPLAQETQYF.

This chain connects TRBV29-1 to TRBJ2-3, with TRBD1 identical over 10 bases. The CDR3 extends over 14 amino acids. With V trimmed by 4 bases and J by 6 bases, 7 bases remained unmatched. CDR1 and CDR2 from the germline V gene are SQVTM and ANQGSEA. The CDR3 region is CSVGDRGRLDTQYF. The CDR3, as DNA: TGCAGCGTTGGTGACAGGGGGCGTTTGGATACGCAGTATTTT.

This clonotype showed up many times. The CDR3 sequence: CASSSAGASTDTQYF. Here the CDR3 DNA reads TGTGCCAGCAGCTCGGCGGGGGCTAGCACAGATACGCAGTATTTT. This chain connects TRBV7-3 to TRBJ2-3, with D possibly matching TRBD2 (7 bases). From germline, CDR1 is SGHTA and CDR2 FQGTGA. Trimming took off 4 bases at V and 0 bases at J, with 11 bases between the two ends. This CDR3 comprises 15 residues.

The V gene is TRBV20-1, the J gene TRBJ2-3; TRBD1 matches 9 bases. The germline gives CDR1 DFQATT, CDR2 SNEGSKA (reference sequence). The CDR3 loop spans 13 amino acids. The V gene end was trimmed by 6 bases and the J gene end by 3 bases; junction bases not matched to a gene: 4. CDR3 residues: CSAGGQGTDTQYF. CDR3 coding DNA: TGCAGTGCGGGTGGACAGGGGACAGATACGCAGTATTTT.

The rearrangement uses TRBV6-1 and TRBJ2-3; 8 nucleotides line up with TRBD2. CDR1 and CDR2 (germline): MNHNS, SASEGT. The CDR3 is 14 amino acids. J lost 5 bases, V lost 4 bases, and 5 bases had no gene match. CDR3: CASSVSGAVDTQYF. CDR3 nucleotides: TGTGCCAGCAGTGTTAGCGGGGCGGTAGATACGCAGTATTTT.

The chain joins TRBV2 to TRBJ1-6; D call uncertain. Germline CDR1 SNHLY, CDR2 FYNNEI. Trimming took 2 bases from V and 9 from J, leaving 11 bases between them. This CDR3 comprises 14 residues. The CDR3 loop reads CASSESYGGSPLHF. The CDR3 nucleotides are TGTGCCAGCAGTGAATCGTATGGCGGTTCACCCCTCCACTTT.

This sequence joins TRBV11-1 and TRBJ2-2, with 10 bases fitting TRBD2. The V gene end was trimmed by 7 bases and the J gene end by 6 bases; junction bases not matched to a gene: 17. The CDR3 loop spans 18 amino acids. Germline V gene lookup returns CDR1 SGHAT and CDR2 FQDESV (reference sequence). Here the CDR3 reads CASKRAGTSAYLAGELFF. CDR3 nucleotides: TGTGCCAGCAAAAGGGCCGGGACTAGCGCTTACCTGGCCGGGGAGCTGTTTTTT. Based on the CDR3 plus reference TRBV11-1 and TRBJ2-2, the full variable domain is EAEVAQSPRYKITEKSQAVAFWCDPISGHATLYWYRQILGQGPELLVQFQDESVVDDSQLPKDRFSAERLKGVDSTLKIQPAELGDSAMYLCASKRAGTSAYLAGELFFGEGSRLTVL.

This clonotype showed up just a few times. The chain uses TRBV28 and TRBJ2-1; TRBD2 matches at 8 bases. This CDR3 is built from 12 residues. Germline assignment: CDR1 MDHEN and CDR2 SYDVKM. V was clipped by 6 bases and J by 8 bases; unmatched bases: 3. In DNA, the CDR3 is TGTGCCAGCAGACAGACTAGCGATGAGCAGTTCTTC. This sequence encodes CASRQTSDEQFF.

V gene TRBV19 combines with J gene TRBJ2-2; 10 bases match TRBD2. CDR3 length equals 18 residues. Looked up from germline, CDR1 is LNHDA and CDR2 is SQIVND (reference sequence). Losses at the gene ends were 3 bases for V and 0 bases for J; bases not matched to a gene: 7. The CDR3, as DNA: TGTGCCAGTAGTATGTCCCTAGCGGGGGCCGCGAACACCGGGGAGCTGTTTTTT. It codes for CASSMSLAGAANTGELFF.

The chain couples TRBV20-1 to TRBJ1-6; D is unresolved. Trimming removed 2 bases at V and 0 bases at J, with 8 bases between. From germline, CDR1 is DFQATT and CDR2 SNEGSKA (reference sequence). The CDR3 has 15 amino acids. CDR3 DNA sequence: TGCAGTGCTAGAAAGCGGAGCTCCTATAATTCACCCCTCCACTTT. Translated, it gives CSARKRSSYNSPLHF.

The chain combines TRBV5-3 with TRBJ1-2; unclear D gene. TRBV5-3 is sorted into the ORF group, with uncertain function. Deletions cut 1 base from V and 7 bases from J, with 11 bases between. This CDR3 contains 13 residues. DNA for the CDR3: TGTGCCAGAAGCTTGCATGGAGCGGGTGGCTACACCTTC. Translation gives CARSLHGAGGYTF.

This clonotype has at least ten counts. The chain carries TRBV6-2 or TRBV6-3 and TRBJ1-1; 9 bases line up with TRBD1. The CDR3 spans 17 residues. From germline, CDR1 is MNHEY and CDR2 SVGEGT. Trimming cost V 0 bases and J 7 bases; bases outside gene matches: 12. In DNA, the CDR3 is TGTGCCAGCAGTTACTCGTCTTTCGGACAGGGGAAATTTGAAGCTTTCTTT. Protein sequence: CASSYSSFGQGKFEAFF.

The chain carries TRBV12-3 or TRBV12-4 and TRBJ2-3; D possibly corresponds to TRBD2 (6 bases). This CDR3 is built from 17 residues. Trimming removed 6 bases from V and 4 bases from J, with 23 bases in between. The CDR3 protein is CASSPPAAGRFADTQYF. DNA for the CDR3: TGTGCCAGCAGCCCTCCGGCGGCAGGGAGGTTCGCAGATACGCAGTATTTT.

A few counts support this clonotype. The V call is TRBV6-2 or TRBV6-3, the J call TRBJ1-1; D not certain. V lost 5 bases, J lost 3 bases, and 10 bases lay in between. Germline V gene sequence: CDR1 MNHEY, CDR2 SVGEGT. CDR3 length equals 13 residues. CDR3 loop: CASSTRAYTEAFF. CDR3 DNA sequence: TGTGCCAGCAGTACGAGGGCGTACACTGAAGCTTTCTTT.